These 21 T cell receptor beta chains share one sample of origin, sequenced in a study of cytotoxic CD8 clonotypes in ibrutinib-treated CLL. The repertoire was sequenced with immunoSEQ multiplex PCR; TCRdb's copy has only in-frame clones and lacks some. In the table there are over 65,000 clones, about four fifths of which are singletons. The sequencing here drew on PBMCs, taken after 12 months of ibrutinib treatment. The source is a human donor with chronic lymphocytic leukemia.

The chain employs TRBV25-1 and TRBJ1-2; 7 bases are shared with TRBD1. The germline V gene has CDR1 MGHDK and CDR2 SYGVNS. There are 15 residues in the CDR3. V lost 1 base, J lost 0 bases, and 2 bases stayed unmatched. This CDR3 reads CASSELGTANYGYTF. The CDR3 bases are TGTGCCAGCAGTGAATTGGGGACAGCTAACTATGGCTACACCTTC.

This chain connects TRBV11-3 to TRBJ2-5; 7 nucleotides match TRBD1. The CDR3 is made up of 15 amino acids. Germline values: CDR1 SGHNT, CDR2 YENEEA. J was trimmed by 0 bases and V by 3 bases; bases with no gene match: 4. The CDR3 bases are TGTGCCAGCAGCTTGGGACAGAACTACCAAGAGACCCAGTACTTC. Translated: CASSLGQNYQETQYF.

The chain employs TRBV5-1 and TRBJ1-4, with TRBD1 matching 11 bases. CDR1 is SGHRS and CDR2 is YFSETQ in the germline V gene. This CDR3 has 16 residues. Losses at the gene ends were 0 bases for V and 8 bases for J; bases not matched to a gene: 6. DNA of the CDR3: TGCGCCAGCAGCTTGGTCGTGGGGACAGGGGGAGAAAAACTGTTTTTT. Residues: CASSLVVGTGGEKLFF.

CDR3: CASGDPLGTSGATETQYF. The CDR3 region has the DNA TGTGCCAGCGGGGACCCCCTTGGGACTAGCGGAGCCACAGAGACCCAGTACTTC. V gene TRBV25-1 combines with J gene TRBJ2-5; 11 nucleotides agree with TRBD2. CDR3 length: 18 amino acids. The V segment lost 8 bases and the J segment 4 bases; nucleotides outside the gene matches: 18. Germline V gene lookup returns CDR1 MGHDK and CDR2 SYGVNS.

V and J are TRBV7-9 and TRBJ1-5; no clear D gene. Trimming cost V 1 base and J 7 bases, with 5 bases left between them. The CDR3 is 12 amino acids. The germline V gene encodes CDR1 SEHNR and CDR2 FQNEAQ (reference sequence). The CDR3 spells CASSLGRQPQHF. CDR3 nucleotide sequence: TGTGCCAGCAGCTTAGGCCGGCAGCCCCAGCATTTT.

This sequence joins TRBV5-6 and TRBJ2-6; D is perhaps TRBD1 or TRBD2 (5 bases each). Deletions cut 0 bases from V and 0 bases from J, with 13 bases between. The V gene's germline CDR1 is SGHDT and CDR2 YYEEEE. CDR3 length: 18 residues. CDR3 sequence: CASSLVWDRHSGANVLTF. DNA of the CDR3: TGTGCCAGCAGCTTGGTTTGGGACCGACACTCTGGGGCCAACGTCCTGACTTTC.

The chain uses TRBV11-2 and TRBJ2-3; tentative D call: TRBD2 (5 bases). Trimming took 1 base from V and 0 from J, leaving 11 bases between them. This CDR3 has 16 amino acids. The germline gives CDR1 SGHAT, CDR2 FQNNGV. This CDR3 is CASSLAGSHSTDTQYF. The CDR3 region has the DNA TGTGCCAGCAGCTTAGCGGGGAGCCATAGCACAGATACGCAGTATTTT.

This chain uses TRBV6-6 with TRBJ2-3; D is perhaps TRBD1 (5 bases). This CDR3 contains 14 residues. V shed 2 bases and J shed 2 bases, with 8 bases lying between them. Germline CDR1 is MNHNY and CDR2 is SVGAGI (reference sequence). The CDR3 DNA is TGTGCCAGCAGTTACGTGACAGCCACAGATACGCAGTATTTT. It is translated as CASSYVTATDTQYF.

The V and J genes are TRBV11-2 and TRBJ2-3; 11 bases are shared with TRBD2. The CDR3 consists of 15 residues. The junction had 4 bases not matched to a gene; V was cut back by 5 bases and J by 3 bases. Germline V CDR1 and CDR2: SGHAT, FQNNGV. The CDR3 DNA reads as TGTGCCAGCAGCCGCCTAGCGGGAGGTACAGATACGCAGTATTTT. Its protein product is CASSRLAGGTDTQYF.

The chain is built from TRBV28 and TRBJ1-2; D ambiguous. The germline V and J ends were trimmed by 5 bases and 4 bases, with 8 bases remaining between them. In germline, CDR1 is MDHEN, CDR2 SYDVKM. The CDR3 runs to 12 residues. For the CDR3, the DNA is TGTGCCAGCAGTCCCGCGACCTATGGCTACACCTTC. Residues: CASSPATYGYTF.

The chain links TRBV27 to TRBJ1-5, with TRBD1 matching 12 bases. CDR3 length equals 16 residues. The V and J ends lost 8 bases and 1 base, in that order; junction bases with no gene match: 6. CDR1 MNHEY and CDR2 SMNVEV come from the germline V gene (reference sequence). The CDR3 DNA sequence: TGTGCCAGCCCCCGGGACAGGGGGCTGAGCAATCAGCCCCAGCATTTT. Its translation: CASPRDRGLSNQPQHF.

This clone was detected only a few times. The V gene is TRBV11-1, the J gene TRBJ2-7, with TRBD2 as a possible D gene (6 bases). Germline V gene lookup returns CDR1 SGHAT and CDR2 FQDESV (reference sequence). V was pared by 8 bases and J by 0 bases, with 14 bases between. The CDR3 covers 14 residues. The CDR3 DNA sequence: TGTGCCAGCCGCCGGGGGAGGAACTCCTACGAGCAGTACTTC. The encoded protein is CASRRGRNSYEQYF.

The V call is TRBV5-1, the J call TRBJ2-2; D tentatively reads TRBD1 or TRBD2 (6 bases each). The V gene's germline CDR1 is SGHRS and CDR2 YFSETQ. The CDR3 is 18 amino acids. Trimming shortened V by 0 bases and J by 4 bases, and 19 bases separated the two germline ends. CDR3 DNA: TGCGCCAGCAGCTTGGGGGTCCTGACAGGAGGGGCCACCGGGGAGCTGTTTTTT. Translation gives CASSLGVLTGGATGELFF.

The chain has TRBV2 and TRBJ1-2; TRBD1 agrees at 12 bases. This CDR3 region has 14 residues. V dropped 6 bases and J dropped 6; count of bases not matched to a gene: 5. The germline gives CDR1 SNHLY, CDR2 FYNNEI. The CDR3 DNA is TGTGCCAGCAGGGGGGACAGGGGGCTGCATGGCTACACCTTC. Its protein product is CASRGDRGLHGYTF.

The count of this clone is one. This rearrangement joins TRBV2 to TRBJ2-5; 7 nucleotides align to TRBD1. The length of the CDR3 is 14 residues. CDR1 is SNHLY and CDR2 is FYNNEI in the germline V gene. The junction had 8 bases not matched to a gene; V was cut back by 6 bases and J by 4 bases. CDR3 sequence (DNA): TGTGCCAGCAGCAGGACAGGAACCCCAGAGACCCAGTACTTC. It codes for CASSRTGTPETQYF. The complete variable domain, with remaining parts taken from reference TRBV2 and TRBJ2-5, reads EPEVTQTPSHQVTQMGQEVILRCVPISNHLYFYWYRQILGQKVEFLVSFYNNEISEKSEIFDDQFSVERPDGSNFTLKIRSTKLEDSAMYFCASSRTGTPETQYFGPGTRLLVL.

A few counts support this clone. The rearrangement links TRBV6-5 to TRBJ1-2; D might be TRBD1 (6 bases). CDR3 length: 13 residues. The germline V gene encodes CDR1 MNHEY and CDR2 SVGAGI. V lost 5 bases and J 4 bases, leaving 11 bases between the germline ends. The CDR3 coding sequence is TGTGCCAGCAGTCCCCGGACAGCCTATGGCTACACCTTC. Encoded protein: CASSPRTAYGYTF.

V and J are TRBV19 and TRBJ2-7; the match to TRBD1 covers 7 bases. CDR3 length: 14 amino acids. The junction had 7 bases not matched to a gene; V was cut back by 4 bases and J by 4 bases. The V gene's germline CDR1 is LNHDA and CDR2 SQIVND (reference sequence). CDR3 DNA sequence: TGTGCCAGTAGTACCACAGGGGCGGTATACGAGCAGTACTTC. It yields the protein CASSTTGAVYEQYF.

Here the CDR3 DNA reads TGTGCCAGCGGTCGGGAGGGTGAGCGGCAGTTCTTC. This gives the protein CASGREGERQFF. The V and J genes are TRBV7-3 and TRBJ2-1, with 8 bases aligning to TRBD2. The CDR3 sequence is 12 residues long. CDR1 and CDR2 from the germline V gene are SGHTA and FQGTGA. Germline trimming cut 8 bases from V and 12 bases from J; bases unmatched to any gene: 9.

V usage is TRBV6-5 and J usage is TRBJ1-4; perhaps TRBD1 as D (6 bases). This CDR3 region has 13 residues. V was trimmed by 6 bases and J by 4 bases, leaving 9 bases between them. The germline CDR1 and CDR2 sequences are MNHEY and SVGAGI. The CDR3 sequence: CASRGGHNEKLFF. CDR3 nucleotide sequence: TGTGCCAGCAGGGGGGGGCATAATGAAAAACTGTTTTTT.

V usage is TRBV7-6 and J usage is TRBJ2-1, with D perhaps being TRBD1 or TRBD2 (5 bases each). CDR3 length: 15 residues. Trimming left V 0 bases short and J 1 base short, with 7 bases between. The germline gives CDR1 SGHVS, CDR2 FNYEAQ. In nucleotides, the CDR3 is TGTGCCAGCAGCTTAGCGGGGGTGTCCTACAATGAGCAGTTCTTC. Protein product: CASSLAGVSYNEQFF.

This rearrangement joins TRBV7-4 to TRBJ2-5, with a tentative D call TRBD2 (7 bases). CDR3 size: 16 residues. Germline CDR1 reads SGHVT; CDR2 reads SQSDAQ. V gave up 5 bases and J gave up 1 base, with 17 bases separating them. Here the CDR3 DNA reads TGTGCCAGCAGCCCCGTGGTGCGGGGGCCCCAAGAGACCCAGTACTTC. This translates into CASSPVVRGPQETQYF.